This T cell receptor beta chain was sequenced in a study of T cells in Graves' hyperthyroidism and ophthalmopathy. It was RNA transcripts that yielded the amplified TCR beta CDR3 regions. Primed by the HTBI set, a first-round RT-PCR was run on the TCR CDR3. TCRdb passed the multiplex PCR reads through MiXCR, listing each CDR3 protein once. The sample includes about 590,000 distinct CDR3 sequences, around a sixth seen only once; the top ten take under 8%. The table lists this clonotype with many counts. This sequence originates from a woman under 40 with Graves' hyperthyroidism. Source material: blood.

CDR3 in DNA: TGCAGTGCTAGCCCGCAGCGGGGAGCGAACGGGGAGCTGTTTTTT. As protein: CSASPQRGANGELFF. The gene calls are TRBV20-1 and TRBJ2-2, with 7 bases fitting TRBD2. The germline V gene has CDR1 DFQATT and CDR2 SNEGSKA (reference sequence). The length of the CDR3 is 15 residues. With 3 bases clipped from V and 7 bases from J, the junction kept 11 bases outside the gene matches.